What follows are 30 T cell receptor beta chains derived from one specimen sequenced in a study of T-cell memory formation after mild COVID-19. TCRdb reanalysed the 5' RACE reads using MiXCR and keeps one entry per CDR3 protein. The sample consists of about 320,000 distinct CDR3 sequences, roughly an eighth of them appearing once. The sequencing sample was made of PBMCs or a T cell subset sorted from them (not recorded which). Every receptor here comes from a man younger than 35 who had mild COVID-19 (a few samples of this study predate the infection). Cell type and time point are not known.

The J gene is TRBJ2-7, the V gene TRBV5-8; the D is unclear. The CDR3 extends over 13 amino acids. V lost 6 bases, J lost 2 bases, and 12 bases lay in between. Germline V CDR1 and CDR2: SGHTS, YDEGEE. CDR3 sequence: CASKKGLTYEQYF. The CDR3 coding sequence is TGTGCCAGCAAGAAGGGCCTGACCTACGAGCAGTACTTC.

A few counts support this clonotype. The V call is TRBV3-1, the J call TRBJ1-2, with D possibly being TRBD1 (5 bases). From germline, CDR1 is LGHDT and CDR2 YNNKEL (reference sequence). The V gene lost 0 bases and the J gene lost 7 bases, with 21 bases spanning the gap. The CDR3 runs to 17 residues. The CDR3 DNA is TGTGCCAGCAGCCAAGAAGGGGTAGCAGGAACTGCGGGTGGCTACACCTTC. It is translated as CASSQEGVAGTAGGYTF.

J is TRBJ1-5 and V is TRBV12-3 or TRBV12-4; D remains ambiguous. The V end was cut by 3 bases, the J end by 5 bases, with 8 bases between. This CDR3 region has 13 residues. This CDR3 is CASSFEGYQPQHF. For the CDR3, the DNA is TGTGCCAGCAGTTTTGAGGGATATCAGCCCCAGCATTTT.

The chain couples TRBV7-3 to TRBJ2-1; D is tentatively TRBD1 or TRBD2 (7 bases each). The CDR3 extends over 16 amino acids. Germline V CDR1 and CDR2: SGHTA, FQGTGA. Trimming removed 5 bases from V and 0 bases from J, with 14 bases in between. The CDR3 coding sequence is TGTGCCAGCAGCCCCCCAGGGGGGGCCTCCTACAATGAGCAGTTCTTC. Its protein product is CASSPPGGASYNEQFF.

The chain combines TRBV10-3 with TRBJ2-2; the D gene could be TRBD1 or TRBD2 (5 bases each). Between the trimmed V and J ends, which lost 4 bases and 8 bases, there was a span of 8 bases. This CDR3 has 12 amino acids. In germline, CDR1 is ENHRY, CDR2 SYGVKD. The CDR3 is CAISAGTGELFF. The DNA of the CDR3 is TGTGCCATCAGTGCAGGGACGGGGGAGCTGTTTTTT.

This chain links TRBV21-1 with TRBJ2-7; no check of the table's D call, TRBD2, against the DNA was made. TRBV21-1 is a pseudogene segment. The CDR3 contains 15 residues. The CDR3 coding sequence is TGTGCCACCTACCCTTATAGCGGGGGGACCTACGAGCAGTACGTC. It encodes CATYPYSGGTYEQYV.

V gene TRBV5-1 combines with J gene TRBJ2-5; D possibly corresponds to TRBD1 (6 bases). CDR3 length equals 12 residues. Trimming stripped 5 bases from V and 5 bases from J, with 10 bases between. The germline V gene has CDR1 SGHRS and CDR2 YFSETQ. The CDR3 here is CASRTGWETQYF. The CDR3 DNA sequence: TGCGCCAGCAGGACAGGCTGGGAGACCCAGTACTTC.

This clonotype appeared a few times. CDR3 amino acids: CASSRNLGETQYF. The CDR3 nucleotides read TGCGCCAGCAGCCGCAACCTGGGGGAGACCCAGTACTTC. The genes are TRBV5-1 and TRBJ2-5; the D is unclear. Trimming pared 4 bases from V and 5 bases from J, leaving 12 bases between. The CDR3 spans 13 residues. Per germline, CDR1 SGHRS and CDR2 YFSETQ. Using reference TRBV5-1 and TRBJ2-5 for the parts outside the CDR3, the full variable domain is KAGVTQTPRYLIKTRGQQVTLSCSPISGHRSVSWYQQTPGQGLQFLFEYFSETQRNKGNFPGRFSGRQFSNSRSEMNVSTLELGDSALYLCASSRNLGETQYFGPGTRLLVL.

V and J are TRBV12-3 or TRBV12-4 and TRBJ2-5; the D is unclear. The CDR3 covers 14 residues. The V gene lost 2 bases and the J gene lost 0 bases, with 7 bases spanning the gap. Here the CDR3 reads CASSLYRYQETQYF. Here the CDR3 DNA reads TGTGCCAGCAGTTTATATCGATACCAAGAGACCCAGTACTTC.

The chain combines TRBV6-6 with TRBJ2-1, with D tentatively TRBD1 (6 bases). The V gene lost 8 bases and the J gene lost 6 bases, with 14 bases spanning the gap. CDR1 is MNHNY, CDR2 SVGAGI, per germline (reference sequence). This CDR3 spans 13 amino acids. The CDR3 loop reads CASRAGVSNEQFF. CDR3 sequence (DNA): TGTGCCAGCCGAGCAGGGGTGAGCAATGAGCAGTTCTTC.

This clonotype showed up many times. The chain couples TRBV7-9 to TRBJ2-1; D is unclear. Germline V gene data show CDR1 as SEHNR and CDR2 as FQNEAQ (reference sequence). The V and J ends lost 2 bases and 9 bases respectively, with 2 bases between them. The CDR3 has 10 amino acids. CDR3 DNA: TGTGCCAGCAGCTTAATTGAGCAGTTCTTC. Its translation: CASSLIEQFF. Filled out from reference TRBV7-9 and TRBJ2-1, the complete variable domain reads DTGVSQNPRHKITKRGQNVTFRCDPISEHNRLYWYRQTLGQGPEFLTYFQNEAQLEKSRLLSDRFSAERPKGSFSTLEIQRTEQGDSAMYLCASSLIEQFFGPGTRLTVL.

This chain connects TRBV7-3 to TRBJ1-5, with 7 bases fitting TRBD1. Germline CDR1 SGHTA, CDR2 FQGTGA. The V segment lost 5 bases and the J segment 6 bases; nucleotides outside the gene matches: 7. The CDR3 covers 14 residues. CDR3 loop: CASSEWTGVQPQHF. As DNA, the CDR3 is TGTGCCAGCAGCGAGTGGACAGGAGTTCAGCCCCAGCATTTT.

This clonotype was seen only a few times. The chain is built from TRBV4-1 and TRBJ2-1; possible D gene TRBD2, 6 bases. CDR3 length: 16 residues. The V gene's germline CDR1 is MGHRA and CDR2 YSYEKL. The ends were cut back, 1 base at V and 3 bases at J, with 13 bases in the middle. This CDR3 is CASSQVTGDLYNEQFF. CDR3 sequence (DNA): TGCGCCAGCAGCCAAGTTACGGGGGATCTCTACAATGAGCAGTTCTTC.

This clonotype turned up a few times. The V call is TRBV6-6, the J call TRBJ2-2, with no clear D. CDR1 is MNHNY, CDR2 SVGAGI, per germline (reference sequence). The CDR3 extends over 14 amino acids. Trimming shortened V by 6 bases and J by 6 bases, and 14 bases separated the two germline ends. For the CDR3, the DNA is TGTGCCAGCAGCGACTCCTTGAGGCCCGGGGAGCTGTTTTTT. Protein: CASSDSLRPGELFF.

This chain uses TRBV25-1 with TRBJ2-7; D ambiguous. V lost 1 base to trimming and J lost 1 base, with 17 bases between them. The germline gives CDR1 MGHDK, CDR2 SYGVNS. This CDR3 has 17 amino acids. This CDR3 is CASSEFPRLSVSYEQYV. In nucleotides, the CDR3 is TGTGCCAGCAGTGAATTCCCGCGCTTGAGTGTGTCCTACGAGCAGTACGTC.

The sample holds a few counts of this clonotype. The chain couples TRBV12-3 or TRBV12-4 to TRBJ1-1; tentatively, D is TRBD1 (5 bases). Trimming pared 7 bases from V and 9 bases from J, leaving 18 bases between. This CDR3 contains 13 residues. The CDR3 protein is CASTPRTGTKAFF. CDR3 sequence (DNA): TGTGCCAGCACCCCACGAACAGGAACGAAAGCTTTCTTT.

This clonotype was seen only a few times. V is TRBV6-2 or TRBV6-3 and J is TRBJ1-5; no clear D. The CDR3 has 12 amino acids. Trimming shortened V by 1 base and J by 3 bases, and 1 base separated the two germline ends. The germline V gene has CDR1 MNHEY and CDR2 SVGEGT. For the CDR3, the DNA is TGTGCCAGCAGTTACTTCAATCAGCCCCAGCATTTT. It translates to CASSYFNQPQHF.

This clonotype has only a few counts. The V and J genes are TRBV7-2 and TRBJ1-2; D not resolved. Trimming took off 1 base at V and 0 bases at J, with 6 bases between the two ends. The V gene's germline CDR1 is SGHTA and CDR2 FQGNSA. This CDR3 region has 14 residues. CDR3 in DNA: TGTGCCAGCAGCTTAGTAGAGGCTAACTATGGCTACACCTTC. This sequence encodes CASSLVEANYGYTF.

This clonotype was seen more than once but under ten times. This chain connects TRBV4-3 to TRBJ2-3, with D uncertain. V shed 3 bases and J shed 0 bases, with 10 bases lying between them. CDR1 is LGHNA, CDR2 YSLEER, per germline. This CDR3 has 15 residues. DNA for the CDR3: TGCGCCAGCAGCCAGGAACTGGGCAGCACAGATACGCAGTATTTT. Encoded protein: CASSQELGSTDTQYF.

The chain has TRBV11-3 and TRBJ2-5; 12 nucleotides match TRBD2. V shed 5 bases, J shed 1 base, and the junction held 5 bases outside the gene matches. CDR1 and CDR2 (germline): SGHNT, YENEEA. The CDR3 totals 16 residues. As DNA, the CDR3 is TGTGCCAGCAGCCTTCGACTAGCGGGGGCCCAAGAGACCCAGTACTTC. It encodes CASSLRLAGAQETQYF.

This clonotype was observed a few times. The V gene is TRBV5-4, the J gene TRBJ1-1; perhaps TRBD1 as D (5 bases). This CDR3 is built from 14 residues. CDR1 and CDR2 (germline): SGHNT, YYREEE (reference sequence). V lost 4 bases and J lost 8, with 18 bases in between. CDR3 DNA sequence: TGTGCCAGCAGCGCCGGGGCACCCCGCGGAGAAGCTTTCTTT. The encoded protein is CASSAGAPRGEAFF.

The CDR3 nucleotides are TGTGCCAGCAGCTTGGCAGGGGCTATTGAGCAGTACGTC. The encoded protein is CASSLAGAIEQYV. The rearrangement uses TRBV5-5 and TRBJ2-7, with D perhaps TRBD1 (6 bases). This CDR3 contains 13 residues. Trimming shortened V by 0 bases and J by 7 bases, and 11 bases separated the two germline ends. Germline-derived CDR1 and CDR2 are SGHKS and YYEKEE (reference sequence).

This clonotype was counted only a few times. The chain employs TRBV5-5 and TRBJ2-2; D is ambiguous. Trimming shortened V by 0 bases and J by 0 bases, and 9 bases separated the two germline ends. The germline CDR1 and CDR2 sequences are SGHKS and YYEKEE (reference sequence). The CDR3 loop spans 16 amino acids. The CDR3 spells CASSLGPSANTGELFF. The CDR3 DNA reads TGTGCCAGCAGCTTGGGCCCATCGGCGAACACCGGGGAGCTGTTTTTT.

The CDR3 DNA reads TGTGCCATCAGTGATAGTTCGAAAAACCCCTACGAGCAGTACTTC. Translated, it gives CAISDSSKNPYEQYF. V gene TRBV10-3 combines with J gene TRBJ2-7, with D hard to call. The CDR3 totals 15 residues. Germline V lookup: CDR1 ENHRY, CDR2 SYGVKD. V lost 3 bases to trimming and J lost 2 bases, with 14 bases between them.

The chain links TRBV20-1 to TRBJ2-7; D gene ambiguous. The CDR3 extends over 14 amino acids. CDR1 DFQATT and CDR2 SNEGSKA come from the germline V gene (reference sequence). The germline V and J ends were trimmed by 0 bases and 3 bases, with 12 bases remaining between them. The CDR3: CSARDPGKDYEQYF. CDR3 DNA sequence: TGCAGTGCTAGAGACCCCGGAAAGGACTACGAGCAGTACTTC.

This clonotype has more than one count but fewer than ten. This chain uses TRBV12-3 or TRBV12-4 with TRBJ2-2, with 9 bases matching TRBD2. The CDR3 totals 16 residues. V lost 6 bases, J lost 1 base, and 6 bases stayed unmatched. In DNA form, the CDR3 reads TGTGCCAGCAGACCGGGACTAGCCCTGAACACCGGGGAGCTGTTTTTT. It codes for CASRPGLALNTGELFF.

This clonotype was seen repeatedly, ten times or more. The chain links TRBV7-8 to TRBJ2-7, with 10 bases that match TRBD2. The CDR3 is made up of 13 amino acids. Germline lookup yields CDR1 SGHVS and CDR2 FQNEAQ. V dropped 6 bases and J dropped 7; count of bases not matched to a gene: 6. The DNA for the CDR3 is TGTGCCAGCAGACCTCTAGCGGGGGAAGAGCAGTACGTC. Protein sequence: CASRPLAGEEQYV.

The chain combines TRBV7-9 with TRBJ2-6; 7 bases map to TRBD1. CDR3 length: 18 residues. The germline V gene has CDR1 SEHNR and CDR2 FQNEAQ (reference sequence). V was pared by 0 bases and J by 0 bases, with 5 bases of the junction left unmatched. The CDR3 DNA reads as TGTGCCAGCAGCTTAGCATACAGGACAGGCTCTGGGGCCAACGTCCTGACTTTC. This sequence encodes CASSLAYRTGSGANVLTF. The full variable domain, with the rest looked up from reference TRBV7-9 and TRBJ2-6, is DTGVSQNPRHKITKRGQNVTFRCDPISEHNRLYWYRQTLGQGPEFLTYFQNEAQLEKSRLLSDRFSAERPKGSFSTLEIQRTEQGDSAMYLCASSLAYRTGSGANVLTFGAGSRLTVL.

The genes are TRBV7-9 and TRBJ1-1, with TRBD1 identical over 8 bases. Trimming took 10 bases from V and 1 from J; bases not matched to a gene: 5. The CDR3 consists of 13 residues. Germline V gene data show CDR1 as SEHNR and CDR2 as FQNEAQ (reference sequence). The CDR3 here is CATDRGRNTEAFF. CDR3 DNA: TGTGCCACCGACAGGGGCAGGAACACTGAAGCTTTCTTT.

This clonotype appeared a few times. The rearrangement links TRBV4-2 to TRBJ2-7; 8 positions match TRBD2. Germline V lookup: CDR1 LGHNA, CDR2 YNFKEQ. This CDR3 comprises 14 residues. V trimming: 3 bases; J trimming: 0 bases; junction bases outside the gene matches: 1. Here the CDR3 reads CASSHSGNSYEQYF. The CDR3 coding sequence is TGTGCCAGCAGCCATAGCGGGAACTCCTACGAGCAGTACTTC.